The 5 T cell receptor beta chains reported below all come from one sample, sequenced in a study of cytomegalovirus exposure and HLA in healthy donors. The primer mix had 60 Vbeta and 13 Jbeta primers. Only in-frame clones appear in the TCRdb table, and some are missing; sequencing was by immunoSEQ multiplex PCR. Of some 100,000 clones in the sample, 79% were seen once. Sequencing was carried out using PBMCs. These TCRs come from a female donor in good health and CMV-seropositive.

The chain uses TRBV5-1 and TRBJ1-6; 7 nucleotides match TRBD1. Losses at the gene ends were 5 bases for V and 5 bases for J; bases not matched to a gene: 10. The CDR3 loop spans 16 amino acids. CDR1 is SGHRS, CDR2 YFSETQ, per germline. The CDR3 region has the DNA TGCGCCAGCAGTCCCATGGGCAGGGGGGATAATTCACCCCTCCACTTT. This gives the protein CASSPMGRGDNSPLHF.

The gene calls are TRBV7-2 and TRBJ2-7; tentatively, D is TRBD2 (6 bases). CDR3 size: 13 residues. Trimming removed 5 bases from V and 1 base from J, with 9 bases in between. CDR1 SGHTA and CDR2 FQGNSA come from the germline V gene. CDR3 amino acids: CASSSGPSYEQYF. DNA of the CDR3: TGTGCCAGCAGCAGCGGGCCGTCCTACGAGCAGTACTTC. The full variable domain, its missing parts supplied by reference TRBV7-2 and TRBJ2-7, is GAGVSQSPSNKVTEKGKDVELRCDPISGHTALYWYRQSLGQGLEFLIYFQGNSAPDKSGLPSDRFSAERTGGSVSTLTIQRTQQEDSAVYLCASSSGPSYEQYFGPGTRLTVT.

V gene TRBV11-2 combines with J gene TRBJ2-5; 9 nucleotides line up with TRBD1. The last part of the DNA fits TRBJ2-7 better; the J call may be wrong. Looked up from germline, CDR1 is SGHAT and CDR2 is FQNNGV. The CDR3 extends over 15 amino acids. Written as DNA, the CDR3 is TGTGCCAGCAGCTTATTCTGGACAGGGGCTTACGAGCAGTACTTC. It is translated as CASSLFWTGAYEQYF.

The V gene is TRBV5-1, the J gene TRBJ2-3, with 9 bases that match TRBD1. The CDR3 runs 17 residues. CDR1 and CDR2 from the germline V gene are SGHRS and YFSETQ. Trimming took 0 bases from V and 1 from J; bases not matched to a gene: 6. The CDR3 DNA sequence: TGCGCCAGCAGCTTGGATATGGACAGGGGCGGCACAGATACGCAGTATTTT. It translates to CASSLDMDRGGTDTQYF.

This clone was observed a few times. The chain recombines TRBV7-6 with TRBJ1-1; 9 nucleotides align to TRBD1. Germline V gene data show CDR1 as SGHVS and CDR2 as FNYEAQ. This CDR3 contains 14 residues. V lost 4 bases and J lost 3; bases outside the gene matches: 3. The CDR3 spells CASSSRQGDTEAFF. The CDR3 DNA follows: TGTGCCAGCAGCTCCAGACAGGGGGACACTGAAGCTTTCTTT. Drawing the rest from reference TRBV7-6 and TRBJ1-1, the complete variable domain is GAGVSQSPRYKVTKRGQDVALRCDPISGHVSLYWYRQALGQGPEFLTYFNYEAQQDKSGLPNDRFSAERPEGSISTLTIQRTEQRDSAMYRCASSSRQGDTEAFFGQGTRLTVV.